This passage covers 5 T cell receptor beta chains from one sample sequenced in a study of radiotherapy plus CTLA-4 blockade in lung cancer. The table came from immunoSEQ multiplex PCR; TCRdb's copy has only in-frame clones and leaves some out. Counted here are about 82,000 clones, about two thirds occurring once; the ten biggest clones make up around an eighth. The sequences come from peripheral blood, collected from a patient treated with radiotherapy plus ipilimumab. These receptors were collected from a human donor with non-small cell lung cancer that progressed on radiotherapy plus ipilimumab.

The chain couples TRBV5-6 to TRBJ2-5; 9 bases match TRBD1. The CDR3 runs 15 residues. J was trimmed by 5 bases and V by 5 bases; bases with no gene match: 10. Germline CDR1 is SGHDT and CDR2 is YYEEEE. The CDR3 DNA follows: TGTGCCAGCAGTTTCACGACAGGGGGGAGGGAGACCCAGTACTTC. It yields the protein CASSFTTGGRETQYF.

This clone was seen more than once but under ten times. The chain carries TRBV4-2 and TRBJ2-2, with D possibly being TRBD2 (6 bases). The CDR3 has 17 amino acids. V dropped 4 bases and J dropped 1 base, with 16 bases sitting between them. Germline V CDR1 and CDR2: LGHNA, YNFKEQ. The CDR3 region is CASSPGTSYLNTGELFF. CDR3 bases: TGTGCCAGCAGCCCCGGGACTTCCTATTTGAACACCGGGGAGCTGTTTTTT.

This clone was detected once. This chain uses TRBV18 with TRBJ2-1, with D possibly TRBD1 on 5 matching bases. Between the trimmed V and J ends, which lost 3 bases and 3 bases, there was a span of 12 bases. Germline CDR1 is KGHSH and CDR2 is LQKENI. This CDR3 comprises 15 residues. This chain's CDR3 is CASSPDKSGYNEQFF. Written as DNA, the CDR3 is TGTGCCAGCTCACCGGACAAATCCGGCTACAATGAGCAGTTCTTC.

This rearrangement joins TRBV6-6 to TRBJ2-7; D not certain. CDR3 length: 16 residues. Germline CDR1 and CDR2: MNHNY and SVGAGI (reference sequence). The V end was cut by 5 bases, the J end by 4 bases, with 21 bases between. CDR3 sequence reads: CASSPPKTDPWYEQYF. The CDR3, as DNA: TGTGCCAGCAGTCCTCCGAAGACGGACCCTTGGTACGAGCAGTACTTC.

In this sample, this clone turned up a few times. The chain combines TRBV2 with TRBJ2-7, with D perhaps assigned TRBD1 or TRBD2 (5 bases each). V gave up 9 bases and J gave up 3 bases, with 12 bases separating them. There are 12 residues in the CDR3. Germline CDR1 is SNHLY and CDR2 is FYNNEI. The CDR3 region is CASGDGNYEQYF. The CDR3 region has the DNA TGTGCCAGTGGGGACGGTAACTACGAGCAGTACTTC.